A selection of T cell receptor beta chains follows, all from one sample in a study of identical twins. TCRdb redid the calling of the 5' RACE reads with MiXCR, one entry per CDR3 protein. Among about 550,000 distinct CDR3 sequences listed, about a fifth were seen once. This same sample was also part of a study on yellow fever vaccine responses in identical twins.

The sample consisted of CD4+ T cells sorted from blood. Receptors were obtained from a woman between 18 and 29 years old in good health. CDR3s include the opening cysteine and the closing phenylalanine or tryptophan. A D gene is named only where the DNA matches it firmly. The listing skips clone size in some rows; elsewhere it reads once, few, many or a size class.

v_gene	j_gene	d_gene	abundance	CDR3nt	CDR3aa
TRBV6-1	TRBJ2-5	NA	few	TGTGCCAGCAGTCCAAATCCGCGGGTCCAAGAGACCCAGTACTTC	CASSPNPRVQETQYF
TRBV12-3/TRBV12-4	TRBJ2-3	NA	few	TGTGCCAGCAGGCCCCCGGGATTCCACCAGTATTTT	CASRPPGFHQYF
TRBV5-1	TRBJ2-1	NA	NA	TGCGCCAGCAGCTTATTCGATAAGAGCTCCTACAATGAGCAGTTCTTC	CASSLFDKSSYNEQFF
TRBV2	TRBJ1-1	TRBD1	once	TGTGCCAGTCATAGACGAGCGGGACAGGGGCGCATGAACACTGAAGCTTTCTTT	CASHRRAGQGRMNTEAFF
TRBV29-1	TRBJ2-1	TRBD2	NA	TGCAGCGTTGAGAAGCGGGAGCCCTACAATGAGCAGTTCTTC	CSVEKREPYNEQFF
TRBV28	TRBJ2-2	NA	NA	TGTGCCAGCAGTGCCCCCGGGCACCTAACCGGGGAGCTGTTTTTT	CASSAPGHLTGELFF
TRBV12-3/TRBV12-4	TRBJ2-1	TRBD1	few	TGTGCCAGCAGAGTAGACAGGGACAATGAGCAGTTCTTC	CASRVDRDNEQFF
TRBV18	TRBJ2-7	TRBD1	NA	TGTGCCAGCTCGCGACAGGGACACGAGCAGTACTTC	CASSRQGHEQYF
TRBV7-2	TRBJ2-3	TRBD1	NA	TGTGCCAGCAGCTTAGCGACAGGGGGAATAGGGTATTTT	CASSLATGGIGYF
TRBV5-5	TRBJ2-7	NA	few	TGTGCCAGCAGCCCTCAAGTCTCTAAAAACTACGAGCAGTACTTC	CASSPQVSKNYEQYF
TRBV10-3	TRBJ2-3	NA	NA	TGTGCCATCAGTGAACGTAATACGCAGTATTTT	CAISERNTQYF
TRBV18	TRBJ2-3	NA	few	TGTGCCAGCTCATCACAACAGGGCCTAGATACGCAGTATTTT	CASSSQQGLDTQYF